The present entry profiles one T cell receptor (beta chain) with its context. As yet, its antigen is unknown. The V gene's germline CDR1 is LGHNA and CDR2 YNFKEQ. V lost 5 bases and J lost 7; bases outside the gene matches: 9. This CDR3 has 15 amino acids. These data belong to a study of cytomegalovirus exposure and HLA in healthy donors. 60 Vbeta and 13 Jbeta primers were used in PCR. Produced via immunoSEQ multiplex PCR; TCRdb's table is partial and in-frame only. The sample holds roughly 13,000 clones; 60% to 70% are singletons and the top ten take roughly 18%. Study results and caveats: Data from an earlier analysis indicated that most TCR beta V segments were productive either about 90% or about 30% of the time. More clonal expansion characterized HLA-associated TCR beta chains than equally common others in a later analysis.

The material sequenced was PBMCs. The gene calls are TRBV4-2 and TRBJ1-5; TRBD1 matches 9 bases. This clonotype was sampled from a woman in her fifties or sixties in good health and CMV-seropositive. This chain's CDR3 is CASSSITGGGQPQHF. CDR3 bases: TGTGCCAGCAGCTCGATTACAGGGGGCGGACAGCCCCAGCATTTT.